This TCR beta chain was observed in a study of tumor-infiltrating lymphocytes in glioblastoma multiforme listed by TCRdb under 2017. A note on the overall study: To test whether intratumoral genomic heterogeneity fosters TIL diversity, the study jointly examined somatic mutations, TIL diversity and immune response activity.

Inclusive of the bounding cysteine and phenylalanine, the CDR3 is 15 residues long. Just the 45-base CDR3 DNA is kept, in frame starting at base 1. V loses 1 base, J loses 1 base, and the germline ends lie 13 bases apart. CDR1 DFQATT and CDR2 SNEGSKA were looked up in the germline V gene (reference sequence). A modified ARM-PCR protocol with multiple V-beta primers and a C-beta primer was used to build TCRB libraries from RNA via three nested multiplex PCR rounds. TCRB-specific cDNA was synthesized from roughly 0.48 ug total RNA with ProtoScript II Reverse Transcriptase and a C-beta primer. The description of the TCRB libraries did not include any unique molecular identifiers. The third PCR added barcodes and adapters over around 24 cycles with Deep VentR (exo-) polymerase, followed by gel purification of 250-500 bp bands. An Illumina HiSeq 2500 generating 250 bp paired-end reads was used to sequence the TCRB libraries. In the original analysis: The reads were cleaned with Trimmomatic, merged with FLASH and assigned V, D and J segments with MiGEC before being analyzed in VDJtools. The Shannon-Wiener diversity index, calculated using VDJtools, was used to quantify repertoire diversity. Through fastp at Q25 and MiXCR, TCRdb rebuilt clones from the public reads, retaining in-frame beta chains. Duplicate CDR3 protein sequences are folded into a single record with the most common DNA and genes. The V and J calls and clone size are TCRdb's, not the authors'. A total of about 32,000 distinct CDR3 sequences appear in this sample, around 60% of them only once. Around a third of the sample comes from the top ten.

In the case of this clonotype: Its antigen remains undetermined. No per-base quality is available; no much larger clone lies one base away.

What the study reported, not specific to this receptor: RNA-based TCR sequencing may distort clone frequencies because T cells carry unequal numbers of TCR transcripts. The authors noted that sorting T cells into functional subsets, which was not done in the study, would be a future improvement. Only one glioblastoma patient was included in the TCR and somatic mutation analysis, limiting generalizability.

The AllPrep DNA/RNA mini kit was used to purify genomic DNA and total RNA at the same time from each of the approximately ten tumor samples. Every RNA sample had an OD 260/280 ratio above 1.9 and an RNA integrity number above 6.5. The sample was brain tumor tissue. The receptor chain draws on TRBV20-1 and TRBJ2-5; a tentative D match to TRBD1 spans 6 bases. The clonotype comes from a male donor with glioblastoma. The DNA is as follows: TGCAGTGCTAGAGTCACACAGGGATTCCAAGAGACCCAGTACTTC. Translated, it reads CSARVTQGFQETQYF.